This T cell receptor (beta chain) appears in the sequencing data of a study of cytomegalovirus exposure and HLA in healthy donors. This CDR3 is built from 19 residues. V dropped 2 bases and J dropped 1; count of bases not matched to a gene: 13. From germline, CDR1 is SGHTA and CDR2 FQGNSA. Primers: 60 Vbeta forward and 13 Jbeta reverse. Sequencing used immunoSEQ multiplex PCR; TCRdb keeps in-frame clones, though not all of them. This sample has 150,000 to 200,000 clones, with approximately 81% found just once. The V call is TRBV7-2, the J call TRBJ1-5; 8 bases agree with TRBD1. The specimen sequenced was PBMCs. The TCR comes from a man aged 18 to 30 in good health and CMV-seropositive. DNA of the CDR3: TGTGCCAGCAGCTTACTAGTTTCCCGGACAGGGTCGAGCAATCAGCCCCAGCATTTT. The encoded protein is CASSLLVSRTGSSNQPQHF.